The 16 T cell receptor beta chains listed next were all sequenced from one sample in a study of blood T cell repertoires in COVID-19. Libraries were prepared by immunoSEQ multiplex PCR; TCRdb keeps only in-frame clonotypes and omits some of them. This table has around 200,000 clones, approximately 87% appearing once. Specimen: peripheral blood. The receptors were sampled from a man aged 55 to 70 who had recovered from COVID-19.

The sample holds one count of this clone. The J gene is TRBJ2-5, the V gene TRBV24-1; 10 bases are shared with TRBD1. Germline V gene lookup returns CDR1 KGHDR and CDR2 SFDVKD. This CDR3 is built from 16 residues. V shed 5 bases and J 3 bases; nucleotides not matched to a gene: 8. CDR3 in amino acids: CATSGRQGAFEETQYF. DNA for the CDR3: TGTGCCACCAGTGGGAGACAGGGGGCTTTTGAAGAGACCCAGTACTTC.

The chain recombines TRBV3-1 (or the pseudogene TRBV3-2) with TRBJ2-4; possibly TRBD2 for D (6 bases). Looked up from germline, CDR1 is LGHDT and CDR2 is YNNKEL (reference sequence). This CDR3 region has 13 residues. Between the trimmed V and J ends, which lost 5 bases and 7 bases, there was a span of 12 bases. The CDR3 is CASSWEEGNIQYF. Here the CDR3 DNA reads TGTGCCAGCAGCTGGGAGGAGGGTAACATTCAGTACTTC.

This chain joins TRBV19 and TRBJ1-1; D is perhaps TRBD1 (5 bases). The CDR3 runs to 15 residues. The germline V and J ends were trimmed by 1 base and 1 base, with 10 bases remaining between them. Germline assignment: CDR1 LNHDA and CDR2 SQIVND (reference sequence). CDR3 nucleotides: TGTGCCAGTAGTATAGCGGGGGGACGGAACACTGAAGCTTTCTTT. It specifies CASSIAGGRNTEAFF.

The chain has TRBV27 and TRBJ2-3; 11 bases match TRBD2. Trimming removed 6 bases from V and 4 bases from J; junction bases left unmatched: 0. This CDR3 spans 13 amino acids. Germline V gene sequence: CDR1 MNHEY, CDR2 SMNVEV (reference sequence). The CDR3 region has the DNA TGTGCCAGCAGGACTAGCGGGGCAGATACGCAGTATTTT. It is translated as CASRTSGADTQYF.

The DNA of the CDR3 is TGTGCCAGCAGCTCCGGACAGGGATTTAGCTCCTACGAGCAGTACTTC. Translating gives CASSSGQGFSSYEQYF. This chain links TRBV5-4 with TRBJ2-7, with 8 bases matching TRBD1. From germline, CDR1 is SGHNT and CDR2 YYREEE (reference sequence). V gave up 3 bases and J gave up 0 bases; unmatched junction bases: 8. The CDR3 loop spans 16 amino acids.

This chain joins TRBV27 and TRBJ1-5; D remains ambiguous. The CDR3 totals 14 residues. Germline V gene sequence: CDR1 MNHEY, CDR2 SMNVEV (reference sequence). With 4 bases removed from V and 9 bases from J, the gap between germline ends came to 16 bases. The CDR3 reads CASSWVPGSSPQHF. CDR3 bases: TGTGCCAGCAGTTGGGTCCCGGGGTCATCGCCCCAGCATTTT.

The chain links TRBV14 to TRBJ1-1, with TRBD1 matching over 8 bases. The V gene end was trimmed by 3 bases and the J gene end by 2 bases; junction bases not matched to a gene: 5. CDR1 and CDR2 (germline): SGHDN, FVKESK. This CDR3 region has 15 residues. The CDR3 loop reads CASSQRTGSNTEAFF. The CDR3 DNA is TGTGCCAGCAGCCAGAGGACAGGGAGCAACACTGAAGCTTTCTTT. Based on the CDR3 plus reference TRBV14 and TRBJ1-1, the full variable domain is EAGVTQFPSHSVIEKGQTVTLRCDPISGHDNLYWYRRVMGKEIKFLLHFVKESKQDESGMPNNRFLAERTGGTYSTLKVQPAELEDSGVYFCASSQRTGSNTEAFFGQGTRLTVV.

This sequence joins TRBV19 and TRBJ2-7; D is possibly TRBD2 (5 bases). The CDR3 is 13 amino acids. The germline V gene has CDR1 LNHDA and CDR2 SQIVND (reference sequence). The V end lost 7 bases, the J end lost 0 bases, and 10 bases lay between the germline ends. CDR3 in amino acids: CASKNGNSYEQYF. The CDR3 DNA reads TGTGCCAGTAAGAACGGGAACTCCTACGAGCAGTACTTC.

The chain joins TRBV12-3 or TRBV12-4 to TRBJ1-6; D is unresolved. The CDR3 spans 13 residues. V shed 8 bases and J shed 5 bases, with 10 bases lying between them. For the CDR3, the DNA is TGTGCCAGCTCTCGCGCCCATAATTCACCCCTCCACTTT. This encodes CASSRAHNSPLHF.

For the CDR3, the DNA is TGTGCCAGCAGATGGGACACAGACCAGCCCCAGCATTTT. Translated: CASRWDTDQPQHF. The chain is built from TRBV6-5 and TRBJ1-5; maybe TRBD1 (6 bases). CDR1 and CDR2 from the germline V gene are MNHEY and SVGAGI. The CDR3 is 13 residues long. Trimming cost V 6 bases and J 7 bases, with 13 bases left between them.

The V call is TRBV3-1 (or the pseudogene TRBV3-2), the J call TRBJ2-1; TRBD2 might be the D (5 bases). V lost 2 bases, J lost 2 bases, and 13 bases lay in between. Per germline, CDR1 LGHDT and CDR2 YNNKEL (reference sequence). The CDR3 runs 16 residues. DNA of the CDR3: TGTGCCAGCAGCCAATCGGGGTGGGGAACCTACAATGAGCAGTTCTTC. Its translation: CASSQSGWGTYNEQFF.

This chain links TRBV9 with TRBJ2-6; D is undetermined. Germline-derived CDR1 and CDR2 are SGDLS and YYNGEE. Trimming pared 5 bases from V and 0 bases from J, leaving 9 bases between. This CDR3 contains 15 residues. The CDR3 nucleotides are TGTGCCAGCAGAGCGACGGACTCTGGGGCCAACGTCCTGACTTTC. Encoded protein: CASRATDSGANVLTF.

This sequence joins TRBV28 and TRBJ2-7, with TRBD1 matching over 10 bases. J was trimmed by 3 bases and V by 4 bases; bases with no gene match: 3. This CDR3 is 14 amino acids long. Germline V gene data show CDR1 as MDHEN and CDR2 as SYDVKM. CDR3 region: CASSWTGGVYEQYF. The CDR3 DNA follows: TGTGCCAGCAGTTGGACAGGGGGGGTCTACGAGCAGTACTTC.

This chain uses TRBV11-3 with TRBJ2-1, with D possibly being TRBD1 (7 bases). Germline CDR1 reads SGHNT; CDR2 reads YENEEA. V was clipped by 1 base and J by 8 bases, with 12 bases between them. The CDR3 is made up of 14 amino acids. The chain's CDR3 is CASSLASGGYEQFF. Written as DNA, the CDR3 is TGTGCCAGCAGCTTAGCTTCAGGGGGGTATGAGCAGTTCTTC.

The J gene is TRBJ1-4, the V gene TRBV18; 9 bases are shared with TRBD1. CDR1 KGHSH and CDR2 LQKENI come from the germline V gene. V was clipped by 8 bases and J by 7 bases; unmatched bases: 8. The CDR3 extends over 14 amino acids. CDR3 residues: CASSRDRVPEKLFF. The CDR3 coding sequence is TGTGCCAGCAGCCGGGACAGGGTACCTGAAAAACTGTTTTTT.

This rearrangement joins TRBV6-2 or TRBV6-3 to TRBJ2-2; a possible D gene is TRBD1 (6 bases). Trimming took 4 bases from V and 4 from J, leaving 16 bases between them. Germline CDR1 reads MNHEY; CDR2 reads SVGEGT. This CDR3 region has 16 residues. The CDR3 reads CASSSPRGKGTGELFF. CDR3 coding DNA: TGTGCCAGCAGTTCCCCCAGGGGTAAAGGCACCGGGGAGCTGTTTTTT.